The 3 T cell receptor beta chains below all came from one sample that was sequenced in a study of T cells in Graves' hyperthyroidism and ophthalmopathy. TCR beta CDR3 sequences were amplified from RNA transcripts. The HTBI primer set served for first-round RT-PCR of the TCR CDR3. One entry per CDR3 protein results from TCRdb running MiXCR on the multiplex PCR reads. This sample has about 700,000 distinct CDR3 sequences, with approximately 14% found just once. Material: blood. These receptors all come from a young woman with Graves' hyperthyroidism.

This clonotype appeared many times. V usage is TRBV28 and J usage is TRBJ1-5, with 10 bases identical to TRBD1. This CDR3 spans 15 amino acids. The ends lost 6 bases at V and 7 bases at J; junction bases unmatched: 9. Germline V CDR1 and CDR2: MDHEN, SYDVKM. The CDR3 region has the DNA TGTGCCAGCAGCCTCCGGGACAGGGGAGACCAGCCCCAGCATTTT. It codes for CASSLRDRGDQPQHF.

The sample holds a few counts of this clonotype. The chain links TRBV20-1 to TRBJ2-1; the match to TRBD2 covers 10 bases. This CDR3 region has 14 residues. Trimming removed 2 bases from V and 14 bases from J; junction bases left unmatched: 12. Germline V gene sequence: CDR1 DFQATT, CDR2 SNEGSKA (reference sequence). CDR3 sequence reads: CSARRTSGLPMKFF. The CDR3, as DNA: TGCAGTGCTAGAAGGACTAGCGGTCTTCCGATGAAGTTCTTC.

This clonotype was detected many times. The rearrangement uses TRBV18 and TRBJ1-2; 7 nucleotides match TRBD1. CDR1 is KGHSH, CDR2 LQKENI, per germline. The CDR3 loop spans 16 amino acids. The V segment lost 2 bases and the J segment 6 bases; nucleotides outside the gene matches: 12. The CDR3 nucleotides are TGTGCCAGCTCACCAAGTCGCTTGACAGGGAACGATGGCTACACCTTC. This sequence encodes CASSPSRLTGNDGYTF.